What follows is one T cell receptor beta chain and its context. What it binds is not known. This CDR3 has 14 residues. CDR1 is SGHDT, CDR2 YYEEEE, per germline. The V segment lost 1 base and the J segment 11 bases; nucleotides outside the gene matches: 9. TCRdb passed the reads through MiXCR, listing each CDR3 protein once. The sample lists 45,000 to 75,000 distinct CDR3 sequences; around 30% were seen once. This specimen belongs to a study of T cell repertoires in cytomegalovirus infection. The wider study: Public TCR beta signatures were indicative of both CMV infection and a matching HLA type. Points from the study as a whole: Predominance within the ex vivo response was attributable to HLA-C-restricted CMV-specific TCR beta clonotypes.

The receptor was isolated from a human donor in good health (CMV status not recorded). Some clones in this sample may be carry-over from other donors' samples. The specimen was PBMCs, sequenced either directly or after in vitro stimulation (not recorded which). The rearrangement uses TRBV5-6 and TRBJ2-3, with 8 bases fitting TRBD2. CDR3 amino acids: CASSLLRGGRKQYF. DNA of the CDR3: TGTGCCAGCAGCTTGCTCCGGGGGGGCCGGAAGCAGTATTTT.